The rows below give T cell receptor beta chains drawn from one sample of a study of T cell responses to AZD1222 COVID-19 vaccine. TCRdb's copy holds only in-frame clones and misses some; the assay was immunoSEQ multiplex PCR. The data hold approximately 140,000 clones, with 80% to 95% observed a single time. The sample in question was peripheral blood, obtained 28 days after the second AZD1222 dose. All receptors come from an adult who received the AZD1222 COVID-19 vaccine. Each CDR3 is given with its conserved first and last residue. The D gene is left open where the match is weak. Size tells how often a clone was seen (once, few, many) or the class of an expanded clone, and some rows leave it out.

CDR3: CASSGQSYNEQFF
DNA: TGTGCCAGCAGTGGACAGTCCTACAATGAGCAGTTCTTC
V: TRBV28
size: -
D: -
J: TRBJ2-1

CDR3: CASSQGLAGEGEQYF
DNA: TGCGCCAGCAGCCAGGGACTAGCGGGAGAAGGCGAGCAGTACTTC
V: TRBV5-1
size: -
D: TRBD2
J: TRBJ2-7

CDR3: CASSLRGLAGSRETQYF
DNA: TGCGCCAGCAGCTTAAGGGGACTAGCGGGATCGAGGGAGACCCAGTACTTC
V: TRBV5-1
size: -
D: TRBD2
J: TRBJ2-5

CDR3: CASGDRANYGYTF
DNA: TGTGCCAGCGGGGACAGGGCTAACTATGGCTACACCTTC
V: TRBV6-5
size: -
D: TRBD1
J: TRBJ1-2

CDR3: CASSPRDRGGYTF
DNA: TGTGCCAGTAGTCCCCGGGACAGGGGCGGCTACACCTTC
V: TRBV19
size: -
D: TRBD1
J: TRBJ1-2

CDR3: CASSGGREETQYF
DNA: TGTGCCAGCAGTGGTGGTAGGGAAGAGACCCAGTACTTC
V: TRBV2
size: -
D: -
J: TRBJ2-5

CDR3: CASSQETGAGYTF
DNA: TGCGCCAGCAGCCAAGAGACAGGGGCTGGCTACACCTTC
V: TRBV4-3
size: few
D: TRBD1
J: TRBJ1-2

CDR3: CASSVAIGTGRSEAFF
DNA: TGTGCCAGCAGCGTTGCTATAGGGACAGGGCGTTCTGAAGCTTTCTTT
V: TRBV9
size: -
D: TRBD1
J: TRBJ1-1

CDR3: CASSLGVILSYEQYF
DNA: TGTGCCAGCAGCTTAGGAGTTATTCTCTCCTACGAGCAGTACTTC
V: TRBV13
size: -
D: -
J: TRBJ2-7

CDR3: CAWSLGGKGNEQFF
DNA: TGTGCCTGGAGTCTGGGGGGCAAGGGGAATGAGCAGTTCTTC
V: TRBV30
size: -
D: -
J: TRBJ2-1

CDR3: CASSQAGGARYLNSPFNTEAFF
DNA: TGTGCCAGCAGCCAAGCTGGGGGGGCGCGCTATCTTAACTCGCCATTTAACACTGAAGCTTTCTTT
V: TRBV14
size: -
D: -
J: TRBJ1-1

CDR3: CASSMNRGGNTIYF
DNA: TGTGCCAGTAGTATGAACAGGGGAGGAAACACCATATATTTT
V: TRBV19
size: -
D: TRBD1
J: TRBJ1-3

CDR3: CASREPYRGTEAFF
DNA: TGTGCCAGTAGGGAGCCTTACAGGGGCACTGAAGCTTTCTTT
V: TRBV19
size: -
D: TRBD1
J: TRBJ1-1

CDR3: CASSLGTDKAFF
DNA: TGTGCCAGCAGCTTGGGAACAGATAAAGCTTTCTTT
V: TRBV5-5
size: -
D: -
J: TRBJ1-1

CDR3: CAARDLSSYEQYF
DNA: TGTGCCGCCCGGGACTTGAGCTCCTACGAGCAGTACTTC
V: TRBV27
size: many
D: -
J: TRBJ2-7

CDR3: CAWSPHGEQPQHF
DNA: TGTGCCTGGAGTCCGCACGGTGAGCAGCCCCAGCATTTT
V: TRBV30
size: -
D: -
J: TRBJ1-5

CDR3: CASSYGNTGNTEAFF
DNA: TGTGCCAGCAGTTACGGAAATACAGGAAACACTGAAGCTTTCTTT
V: TRBV6-5
size: -
D: -
J: TRBJ1-1

CDR3: CASSPFETTGYEQYF
DNA: TGTGCCAGCTCACCGTTCGAAACGACAGGGTACGAGCAGTACTTC
V: TRBV18
size: -
D: TRBD1
J: TRBJ2-7

CDR3: CASSIGEGLNTGELFF
DNA: TGTGCCAGCTCCATAGGGGAGGGCCTGAACACCGGGGAGCTGTTTTTT
V: TRBV18
size: -
D: TRBD2
J: TRBJ2-2

CDR3: CASSKRGGTMTSDNEQFF
DNA: TGTGCCAGCAGCAAACGCGGGGGGACTATGACCTCCGACAATGAGCAGTTCTTC
V: TRBV27
size: -
D: TRBD2
J: TRBJ2-1

CDR3: CASSSGTGQDEQYF
DNA: TGTGCCAGCAGTTCCGGGACAGGGCAGGACGAGCAGTACTTC
V: TRBV5-6
size: -
D: TRBD1
J: TRBJ2-7

CDR3: CASSFGRGTEAFF
DNA: TGCGCCAGCAGCTTTGGTCGGGGCACTGAAGCTTTCTTT
V: TRBV5-1
size: -
D: -
J: TRBJ1-1

CDR3: CASSSDRGIFNYGYTF
DNA: TGTGCCAGCAGTTCGGACAGGGGTATCTTTAACTATGGCTACACCTTC
V: TRBV6-2/TRBV6-3
size: -
D: TRBD1
J: TRBJ1-2

CDR3: CAAHREKYSNQPQHF
DNA: TGCGCCGCACACCGGGAAAAATATAGCAATCAGCCCCAGCATTTT
V: TRBV23-1
size: few
D: -
J: TRBJ1-5

CDR3: CASSLQFDYNEQFF
DNA: TGTGCCAGCAGCCTCCAGTTCGACTACAATGAGCAGTTCTTC
V: TRBV7-2
size: -
D: -
J: TRBJ2-1

CDR3: CASSYQNTEAFF
DNA: TGTGCCAGCAGTTACCAGAACACTGAAGCTTTCTTT
V: TRBV12-3/TRBV12-4
size: -
D: -
J: TRBJ1-1

CDR3: CASTPGPGEKLFF
DNA: TGTGCCAGCACCCCAGGCCCGGGGGAAAAACTGTTTTTT
V: TRBV6-1
size: -
D: -
J: TRBJ1-4

CDR3: CASRVGTGSYEQYF
DNA: TGTGCCAGCAGGGTTGGGACAGGGTCCTACGAGCAGTACTTC
V: TRBV6-5
size: -
D: TRBD1
J: TRBJ2-7

CDR3: CSVFSGSSYNEQFF
DNA: TGCAGCGTATTTAGCGGGAGCTCCTACAATGAGCAGTTCTTC
V: TRBV29-1
size: -
D: TRBD2
J: TRBJ2-1

CDR3: CASSHEAKNIQYF
DNA: TGTGCCAGCAGCCATGAGGCCAAAAACATTCAGTACTTC
V: TRBV7-9
size: few
D: -
J: TRBJ2-4

CDR3: CASRVTSGRVTDTQYF
DNA: TGTGCCAGCAGAGTGACTAGCGGGAGGGTCACAGATACGCAGTATTTT
V: TRBV7-2
size: -
D: TRBD2
J: TRBJ2-3

CDR3: CASSHRGSIRNYGYTF
DNA: TGCGCCAGCAGCCATCGAGGGTCAATCCGCAACTATGGCTACACCTTC
V: TRBV4-1
size: -
D: -
J: TRBJ1-2

CDR3: CASSRSGGSGDTQYF
DNA: TGTGCCAGCAGTAGGTCCGGCGGGAGCGGGGATACGCAGTATTTT
V: TRBV6-5
size: -
D: TRBD2
J: TRBJ2-3

CDR3: CASSPGPTFSSYEQYF
DNA: TGTGCCAGCTCACCAGGGCCCACTTTCAGCTCCTACGAGCAGTACTTC
V: TRBV18
size: -
D: -
J: TRBJ2-7

CDR3: CASSPTLDEQFF
DNA: TGCGCCAGCAGCCCGACTTTGGATGAGCAGTTCTTC
V: TRBV5-1
size: -
D: -
J: TRBJ2-1

CDR3: CASSEDWGRGISYNEQFF
DNA: TGCGCCAGCAGTGAGGATTGGGGCAGGGGGATTTCCTACAATGAGCAGTTCTTC
V: TRBV10-1
size: -
D: TRBD1
J: TRBJ2-1

CDR3: CATAEFSLPYGYTF
DNA: TGTGCCACCGCGGAGTTCAGCCTCCCCTATGGCTACACCTTC
V: TRBV28
size: -
D: -
J: TRBJ1-2

CDR3: CASSFGASGGFRQFF
DNA: TGTGCCAGCAGTTTTGGGGCTTCCGGGGGATTCCGACAGTTCTTC
V: TRBV27
size: -
D: -
J: TRBJ2-1

CDR3: CASSLMEAPQHF
DNA: TGTGCCAGCAGCCTCATGGAGGCTCCCCAGCATTTT
V: TRBV7-9
size: -
D: -
J: TRBJ1-5

CDR3: CASSLGIIVGEKFF
DNA: TGTGCCAGCAGCTTAGGAATCATCGTGGGAGAAAAGTTCTTC
V: TRBV7-8
size: -
D: -
J: TRBJ2-1

CDR3: CASSLGAGGGTDTQYF
DNA: TGTGCCAGTAGTTTAGGGGCAGGGGGTGGCACAGATACGCAGTATTTT
V: TRBV19
size: -
D: TRBD1
J: TRBJ2-3

CDR3: CASSPQGALTGELFF
DNA: TGTGCCAGCAGCCCACAGGGGGCGTTGACCGGGGAGCTGTTTTTT
V: TRBV11-3
size: -
D: TRBD1
J: TRBJ2-2

CDR3: CASRVSSGPYNEQFF
DNA: TGTGCCAGCAGGGTGTCGAGCGGGCCCTACAATGAGCAGTTCTTC
V: TRBV27
size: few
D: -
J: TRBJ2-1

CDR3: CSVEVRRKAFF
DNA: TGCAGTGTCGAGGTGCGGCGGAAAGCTTTCTTT
V: TRBV20-1
size: -
D: -
J: TRBJ1-1

CDR3: CASSKGQGYTGELFF
DNA: TGTGCCAGCTCAAAGGGACAGGGATATACCGGGGAGCTGTTTTTT
V: TRBV6-5
size: -
D: TRBD1
J: TRBJ2-2

CDR3: CSAEGQFYGYTF
DNA: TGCAGCGCGGAGGGACAGTTCTATGGCTACACCTTC
V: TRBV29-1
size: once
D: TRBD1
J: TRBJ1-2

CDR3: CASSLGQFRRREKLFF
DNA: TGTGCCAGCAGTTTGGGACAGTTCCGTCGTAGGGAAAAACTGTTTTTT
V: TRBV28
size: -
D: TRBD1
J: TRBJ1-4

CDR3: CASSPQGLGEQFF
DNA: TGTGCCAGCAGTCCACAGGGATTGGGTGAGCAGTTCTTC
V: TRBV11-3
size: once
D: -
J: TRBJ2-1

CDR3: CAILSQGREQFF
DNA: TGTGCCATTCTTTCCCAGGGCCGTGAGCAGTTCTTC
V: TRBV10-3
size: -
D: -
J: TRBJ2-1

CDR3: CASSLSTTGSYEQYF
DNA: TGTGCCAGCAGCCTATCTACGACAGGGTCGTACGAGCAGTACTTC
V: TRBV11-2
size: -
D: TRBD1
J: TRBJ2-7

CDR3: CASSPTSGSSYEQYF
DNA: TGTGCCAGCTCACCGACTAGCGGGAGCTCCTACGAGCAGTACTTC
V: TRBV18
size: -
D: TRBD2
J: TRBJ2-7

CDR3: CAWREGTYNEQFF
DNA: TGTGCCTGGAGGGAGGGTACCTACAATGAGCAGTTCTTC
V: TRBV30
size: -
D: -
J: TRBJ2-1

CDR3: CASSLAGGGQPQHF
DNA: TGCGCCAGCAGCTTGGCTGGGGGCGGTCAGCCCCAGCATTTT
V: TRBV5-1
size: -
D: -
J: TRBJ1-5

CDR3: CASSLVEAAGSSYNEQFF
DNA: TGCGCCAGCAGCTTGGTCGAGGCTGCCGGGAGCTCCTACAATGAGCAGTTCTTC
V: TRBV5-1
size: -
D: -
J: TRBJ2-1

CDR3: CASSPRTSGRDEQYF
DNA: TGTGCCAGCTCACCAAGGACTAGCGGGAGGGACGAGCAGTACTTC
V: TRBV18
size: -
D: TRBD2
J: TRBJ2-7

CDR3: CASRSPGSDNSPLHF
DNA: TGTGCCAGCAGGTCGCCGGGAAGTGATAATTCACCCCTCCACTTT
V: TRBV28
size: -
D: -
J: TRBJ1-6